One sample yielded the 28 T cell receptor beta chains listed below, sequenced in a study of CD8+CD57+ T cells in acquired aplastic anemia. All patients picked for sequencing had shown, by flow cytometry, an expansion of CD8+CD57+ cells. TCR beta VDJ combinations and CDR3 sequences were profiled from genomic DNA. TCRdb reprocessed the reads via MiXCR and lists one record per CDR3 protein. The sample carries approximately 170,000 distinct CDR3 sequences, roughly 50% recorded once. The sequencing input was sorted CD4+, CD8+, or CD8+CD57+ T cells (not recorded which) from PBMCs. Source of these receptors: a human donor with aplastic anemia.

The chain is built from TRBV11-2 and TRBJ1-4; D is uncertain. Germline CDR1 reads SGHAT; CDR2 reads FQNNGV. This CDR3 spans 16 amino acids. The ends were cut back, 1 base at V and 5 bases at J, with 14 bases in the middle. The CDR3 nucleotides are TGTGCCAGCAGCTTAGGGGGAGTCCTGAGAAATGAAAAACTGTTTTTT. Its translation: CASSLGGVLRNEKLFF.

At least ten counts were recorded for this clonotype. This chain connects TRBV6-1 to TRBJ2-7; D gene ambiguous. CDR3 size: 16 residues. Germline loops: CDR1 MNHNS, CDR2 SASEGT. The V gene lost 4 bases and the J gene lost 0 bases, with 16 bases spanning the gap. CDR3 nucleotide sequence: TGTGCCAGCAGTGGGACCCGGACGGTTTTCTCCTACGAGCAGTACTTC. This translates into CASSGTRTVFSYEQYF.

The chain is built from TRBV10-2 and TRBJ1-1; 7 bases are shared with TRBD1. The CDR3 is made up of 13 amino acids. V was pared by 7 bases and J by 3 bases, with 5 bases of the junction left unmatched. CDR1 and CDR2 (germline): WSHSY, SAAADI. CDR3 region: CASTVTGYTEAFF. CDR3 bases: TGCGCCAGCACTGTGACAGGGTACACTGAAGCTTTCTTT.

With respect to this clonotype: One end of the junction varies from germline; a read error may be responsible. J is TRBJ2-1 and V is TRBV11-2, with D perhaps matching TRBD2 (5 bases). The CDR3 extends over 15 amino acids. CDR1 and CDR2 from the germline V gene are SGHAT and FQNNGV. DNA for the CDR3: TGTGCCAGCAGCTTAGAGGCTAGCTCCTACAATGAGCAGTCCTTC. This translates into CASSLEASSYNEQSF.

This clonotype occurred a few times. The V call is TRBV7-2, the J call TRBJ2-7; 7 positions match TRBD2. The CDR3 totals 14 residues. Trimming removed 4 bases from V and 8 bases from J; junction bases left unmatched: 11. From germline, CDR1 is SGHTA and CDR2 FQGNSA. CDR3 in DNA: TGTGCCAGCAGCTGGACTAGAGGGAGGGGTAAGCAGTACTTC. It is translated as CASSWTRGRGKQYF.

This clonotype was detected ten times or more. The rearrangement links TRBV5-5 to TRBJ1-5; TRBD1 aligns across 8 bases. The CDR3 extends over 14 amino acids. V gave up 4 bases and J gave up 4 bases; unmatched junction bases: 4. Germline-derived CDR1 and CDR2 are SGHKS and YYEKEE (reference sequence). CDR3 sequence: CASSPDRVNQPQHF. CDR3 nucleotides: TGTGCCAGCAGCCCGGACAGGGTTAATCAGCCCCAGCATTTT.

In this sample, this clonotype turned up once. The CDR3 nucleotides are TGTGCCAGTACCGCGACTGGCTATGGCTACACCTTC. This translates into CASTATGYGYTF. The rearrangement links TRBV7-2 to TRBJ1-2; no clear D. Germline-derived CDR1 and CDR2 are SGHTA and FQGNSA. The CDR3 runs 12 residues. V lost 9 bases, J lost 4 bases, and 12 bases lay in between.

This clonotype was counted many times. The chain recombines TRBV9 with TRBJ2-2; 10 nucleotides line up with TRBD2. Germline CDR1 and CDR2: SGDLS and YYNGEE. The CDR3 has 17 amino acids. V lost 0 bases, J lost 6 bases, and 8 bases stayed unmatched. The CDR3 nucleotides read TGTGCCAGCAGCGTAGTCCGTAGCGGGAGGCGGGCCGGGGAGCTGTTTTTT. Protein: CASSVVRSGRRAGELFF.

As for this clonotype: The CDR3 end shows no conserved phenylalanine or tryptophan, and so a read error is likely. The V call is TRBV29-1, the J call TRBJ1-2, with D perhaps matching TRBD1 (6 bases). The V gene's germline CDR1 is SQVTM and CDR2 ANQGSEA. The CDR3 runs 12 residues. V was pared by 2 bases and J by 8 bases, with 12 bases between. CDR3 sequence: CSVETRGGGYTS. DNA for the CDR3: TGCAGCGTTGAAACCAGGGGTGGCGGCTACACCTCC.

In the case of this clonotype: Given a much more abundant clone one base away, this may be a read error. The conserved phenylalanine or tryptophan normally closing the CDR3 is absent here, so this likely arose from a read error. V and J are TRBV6-1 and TRBJ1-4; 10 positions agree with TRBD1. The germline CDR1 and CDR2 sequences are MNHNS and SASEGT. CDR3 length equals 13 residues. Trimming removed 7 bases from V and 8 bases from J; junction bases left unmatched: 4. The CDR3 DNA follows: TGTGCCAGCAATGGACAGGGGGTGGAAAAACTGTTTCTT. Its translation: CASNGQGVEKLFL.

V usage is TRBV29-1 and J usage is TRBJ2-5; D gene unclear. Deletions cut 7 bases from V and 5 bases from J, with 8 bases between. Germline V gene lookup returns CDR1 SQVTM and CDR2 ANQGSEA. The CDR3 sequence is 10 residues long. The CDR3 sequence: CSGKRETQYF. The CDR3 nucleotides are TGCAGCGGAAAGAGGGAGACCCAGTACTTC.

This chain links TRBV25-1 with TRBJ1-2; 9 bases match TRBD1. This CDR3 contains 14 residues. V dropped 5 bases and J dropped 7; count of bases not matched to a gene: 8. Germline loops: CDR1 MGHDK, CDR2 SYGVNS. CDR3 nucleotides: TGTGCCAGCAGTTCCCCCGGGACAGGGTTTGGCTACACCTTC. This translates into CASSSPGTGFGYTF.

Concerning this clonotype: The conserved closing phenylalanine or tryptophan is absent in this CDR3, likely reflecting a read error. The DNA is omitted, as the CDR3 cannot be located on it reliably, and the CDR3 follows TCRdb's listing. This chain links TRBV29-1 with TRBJ1-3; TRBD1, the D gene given by the table, was not confirmed from the DNA. With termini counted, the CDR3 has 9 amino acids. Germline-derived CDR1 and CDR2 are SQVTM and ANQGSEA. CDR3 amino acids: CTGRGAGHI.

V and J are TRBV9 and TRBJ2-5; D is uncertain. The CDR3 sequence is 15 residues long. Germline values: CDR1 SGDLS, CDR2 YYNGEE. Trimming shortened V by 2 bases and J by 4 bases, and 15 bases separated the two germline ends. Written as DNA, the CDR3 is TGTGCCAGCAGCGTTGGAACTGCTCTCGGAGAGACCCAGTACTTC. Translation gives CASSVGTALGETQYF.

This clonotype was recorded only once. The chain has TRBV7-8 and TRBJ1-1; D is unresolved. The CDR3 spans 13 residues. Germline CDR1 and CDR2: SGHVS and FQNEAQ. The V end lost 2 bases, the J end lost 4 bases, and 8 bases lay between the germline ends. The chain's CDR3 is CASSLPQSTEAFF. In nucleotides, the CDR3 is TGTGCCAGCAGCTTACCCCAAAGCACTGAAGCTTTCTTT.

This chain connects TRBV9 to TRBJ2-6; D is ambiguous. The CDR3 loop spans 14 amino acids. Trimming removed 0 bases at V and 4 bases at J, with 5 bases between. The germline gives CDR1 SGDLS, CDR2 YYNGEE. The DNA of the CDR3 is TGTGCCAGCAGCGTAGTTGCGGGGGCCAACGTCCTGACTTTC. Translation: CASSVVAGANVLTF.

A word on this clonotype: A single base separates this from a much larger clone, so it may be a read error. The chain has TRBV27 and TRBJ2-7; TRBD1 aligns across 7 bases. The germline V gene has CDR1 MNHEY and CDR2 SMNVEV (reference sequence). This CDR3 has 14 amino acids. The CDR3, as DNA: TGTACCAGCAGTTTAGGTGACAGGGCCTACGAGCAGTACTTC. As protein: CTSSLGDRAYEQYF.

This clonotype was counted only a few times. The chain links TRBV20-1 to TRBJ1-2; D may be TRBD1 (5 bases). Trimming cost V 0 bases and J 9 bases, with 14 bases left between them. This CDR3 has 13 residues. The germline V gene has CDR1 DFQATT and CDR2 SNEGSKA (reference sequence). DNA for the CDR3: TGCAGTGCTAGAGAATCGGGGCAACATTGCTACACCTTC. The encoded protein is CSARESGQHCYTF.

V and J are TRBV7-9 and TRBJ1-2; TRBD1 is a possible D gene (5 bases). Trimming took off 1 base at V and 6 bases at J, with 9 bases between the two ends. The CDR3 is made up of 13 amino acids. Germline CDR1 and CDR2: SEHNR and FQNEAQ (reference sequence). CDR3 sequence (DNA): TGTGCCAGCAGCTTAGGGGGACGGGATGGCTACACCTTC. It yields the protein CASSLGGRDGYTF.

This chain connects TRBV27 to TRBJ2-3, with D possibly matching TRBD1 (5 bases). Trimming removed 7 bases from V and 3 bases from J, with 20 bases in between. Germline CDR1 is MNHEY and CDR2 is SMNVEV (reference sequence). CDR3 length: 16 amino acids. In nucleotides, the CDR3 is TGTGCCAGCACCCCAGTAGGGGTTGGGTCTACAGATACGCAGTATTTT. It is translated as CASTPVGVGSTDTQYF.

In this sample, this clonotype turned up many times. Being one base from a much bigger clone, this may be a read error. The chain links TRBV2 to TRBJ2-1; D not resolved. CDR3 size: 14 residues. Germline CDR1 reads SNHLY; CDR2 reads FYNNEI. The CDR3 nucleotides are TGTGCCAGCAGGGCCAAGGTTTCGTCGAATGGGCAGTTCTTC. This codes for CASRAKVSSNGQFF.

A note on this clonotype: A read error may be the cause here, since a much bigger clone is one base away. The chain recombines TRBV7-9 with TRBJ2-2; maybe TRBD2 (7 bases). Germline V gene data show CDR1 as SEHNR and CDR2 as FQNEAQ (reference sequence). The CDR3 is 15 amino acids. CDR3 residues: CACSLRGADSGELFF. DNA for the CDR3: TGTGCCTGCAGCTTACGGGGGGCAGACTCCGGGGAGCTGTTTTTT.

The chain carries TRBV29-1 and TRBJ2-7, with unresolved D. This CDR3 is 15 amino acids long. Trimming cost V 0 bases and J 0 bases, with 12 bases left between them. In germline, CDR1 is SQVTM, CDR2 ANQGSEA. The CDR3 nucleotides are TGCAGCGTTGAAGATGGAGATTATTACTCCTACGAGCAGTACTTC. It codes for CSVEDGDYYSYEQYF.

This clonotype was seen a handful of times. The CDR3 does not close with the conserved phenylalanine or tryptophan, likely indicating a read error. The chain links TRBV10-3 to TRBJ2-5; D unresolved. CDR3 size: 14 residues. Looked up from germline, CDR1 is ENHRY and CDR2 is SYGVKD. The CDR3 coding sequence is TGTGCCAGCAGTTCAACATATAGTAGTAAGACCCAGTACCTC. Translating it yields CASSSTYSSKTQYL.

The chain carries TRBV19 and TRBJ2-7; D gene unclear. Trimming took off 8 bases at V and 3 bases at J, with 5 bases between the two ends. CDR1 LNHDA and CDR2 SQIVND come from the germline V gene (reference sequence). The CDR3 runs to 10 residues. CDR3 coding DNA: TGTGCCAGTTGGGGCTACGAGCAGTACGTC. This translates into CASWGYEQYV.

This clonotype was counted only a few times. V and J are TRBV24-1 and TRBJ2-7, with D possibly matching TRBD1 (6 bases). V was cut by 6 bases and J by 6 bases, with 14 bases left in between. The CDR3 is 13 amino acids. CDR1 is KGHDR, CDR2 SFDVKD, per germline. CDR3 sequence: CATSPTGYGEQYF. The CDR3 region has the DNA TGTGCCACCAGTCCTACAGGGTACGGCGAGCAGTACTTC.

V and J are TRBV9 and TRBJ1-2; 8 bases align to TRBD1. Germline CDR1 is SGDLS and CDR2 is YYNGEE. V shed 2 bases and J 4 bases; nucleotides not matched to a gene: 1. The CDR3 contains 13 residues. CDR3 region: CASSVGTGYGYTF. The CDR3 bases are TGTGCCAGCAGCGTTGGGACAGGCTATGGCTACACCTTC.

The chain has TRBV19 and TRBJ2-1; 10 nucleotides line up with TRBD1. The length of the CDR3 is 15 residues. V dropped 4 bases and J dropped 10; count of bases not matched to a gene: 10. Per germline, CDR1 LNHDA and CDR2 SQIVND (reference sequence). The CDR3 DNA is TGTGCCAGTAGTAGACCGGGACAGGGGTCCCACGAGCAGTTCTTC. This translates into CASSRPGQGSHEQFF.